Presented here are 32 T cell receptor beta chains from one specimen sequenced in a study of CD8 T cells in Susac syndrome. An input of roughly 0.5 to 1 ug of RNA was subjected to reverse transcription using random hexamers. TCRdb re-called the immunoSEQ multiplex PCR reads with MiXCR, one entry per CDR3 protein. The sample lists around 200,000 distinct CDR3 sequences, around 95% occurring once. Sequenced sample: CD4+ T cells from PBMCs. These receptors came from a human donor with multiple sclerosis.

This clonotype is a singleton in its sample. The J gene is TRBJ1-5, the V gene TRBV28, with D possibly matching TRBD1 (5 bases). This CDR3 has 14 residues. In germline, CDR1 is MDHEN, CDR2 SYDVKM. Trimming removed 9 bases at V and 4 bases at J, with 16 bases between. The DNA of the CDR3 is TGTGCCAGTAGGGACGGAGGGAGAAATCAGCCCCAGCATTTT. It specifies CASRDGGRNQPQHF.

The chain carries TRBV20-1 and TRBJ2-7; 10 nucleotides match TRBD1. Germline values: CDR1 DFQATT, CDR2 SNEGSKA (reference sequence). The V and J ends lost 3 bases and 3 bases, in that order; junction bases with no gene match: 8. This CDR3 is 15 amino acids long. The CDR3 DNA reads TGCAGTGCTAGTCCCCCTTGGACAGGGGGCTACGAGCAGTACTTC. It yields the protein CSASPPWTGGYEQYF.

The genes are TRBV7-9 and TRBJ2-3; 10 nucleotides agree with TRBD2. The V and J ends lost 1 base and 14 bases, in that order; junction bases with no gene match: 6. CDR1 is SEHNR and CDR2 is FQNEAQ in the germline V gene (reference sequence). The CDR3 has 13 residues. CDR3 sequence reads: CASSLDLAGVRYF. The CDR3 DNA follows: TGTGCCAGCAGCTTAGATCTAGCGGGGGTCCGGTATTTT.

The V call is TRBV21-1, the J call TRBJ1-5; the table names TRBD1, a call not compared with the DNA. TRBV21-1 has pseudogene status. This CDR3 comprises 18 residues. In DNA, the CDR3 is TGTGCCAGCAGCAAAGCCTCACTACACTCCCTGGGCGATCAGCCCCAGCATTTT. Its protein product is CASSKASLHSLGDQPQHF.

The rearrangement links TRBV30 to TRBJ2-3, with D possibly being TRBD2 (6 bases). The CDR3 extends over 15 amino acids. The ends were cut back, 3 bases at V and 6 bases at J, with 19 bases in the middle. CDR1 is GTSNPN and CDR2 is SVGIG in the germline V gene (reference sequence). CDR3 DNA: TGTGCCTGGAGCCCGGTGGCGGGGCCCTGGGATACGCAGTATTTT. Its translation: CAWSPVAGPWDTQYF.

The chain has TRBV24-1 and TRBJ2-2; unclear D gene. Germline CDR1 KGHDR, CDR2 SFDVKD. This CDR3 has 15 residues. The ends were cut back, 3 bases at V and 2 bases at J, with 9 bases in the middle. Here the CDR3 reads CATSDPRLNTGELFF. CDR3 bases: TGTGCCACCAGTGATCCGAGACTCAACACCGGGGAGCTGTTTTTT.

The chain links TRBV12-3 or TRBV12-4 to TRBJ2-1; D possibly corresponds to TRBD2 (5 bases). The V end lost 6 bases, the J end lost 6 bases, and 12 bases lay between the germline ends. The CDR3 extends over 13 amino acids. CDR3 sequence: CASRGVTSNEQFF. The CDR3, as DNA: TGTGCCAGCAGGGGAGTTACGAGCAATGAGCAGTTCTTC.

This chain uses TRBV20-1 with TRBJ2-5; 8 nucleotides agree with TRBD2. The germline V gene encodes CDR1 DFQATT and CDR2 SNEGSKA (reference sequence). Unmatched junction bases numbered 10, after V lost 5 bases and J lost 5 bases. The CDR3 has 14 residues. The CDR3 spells CSASTSELVETQYF. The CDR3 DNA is TGCAGTGCTTCGACTAGCGAACTAGTTGAGACCCAGTACTTC.

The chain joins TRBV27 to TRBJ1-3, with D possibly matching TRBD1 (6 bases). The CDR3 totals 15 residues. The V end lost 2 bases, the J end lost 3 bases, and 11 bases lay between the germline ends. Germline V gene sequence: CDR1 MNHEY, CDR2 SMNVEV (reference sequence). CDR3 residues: CASSLVAGDGNTIYF. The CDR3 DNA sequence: TGTGCCAGCAGTTTAGTCGCAGGGGATGGAAACACCATATATTTT.

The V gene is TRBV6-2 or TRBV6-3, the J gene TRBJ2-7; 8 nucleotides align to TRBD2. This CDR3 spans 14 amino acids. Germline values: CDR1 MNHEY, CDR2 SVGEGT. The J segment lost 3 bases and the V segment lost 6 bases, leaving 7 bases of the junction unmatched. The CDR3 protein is CASRPGGDYYEQYF. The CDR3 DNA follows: TGTGCCAGCAGGCCGGGGGGGGACTACTACGAGCAGTACTTC.

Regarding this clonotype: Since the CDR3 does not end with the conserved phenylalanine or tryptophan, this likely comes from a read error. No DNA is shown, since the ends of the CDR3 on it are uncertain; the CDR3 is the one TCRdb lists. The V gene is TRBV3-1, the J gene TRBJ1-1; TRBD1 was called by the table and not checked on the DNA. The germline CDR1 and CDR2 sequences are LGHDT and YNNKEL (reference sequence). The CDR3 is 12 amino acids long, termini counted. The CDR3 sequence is CASSQDNRGWKL.

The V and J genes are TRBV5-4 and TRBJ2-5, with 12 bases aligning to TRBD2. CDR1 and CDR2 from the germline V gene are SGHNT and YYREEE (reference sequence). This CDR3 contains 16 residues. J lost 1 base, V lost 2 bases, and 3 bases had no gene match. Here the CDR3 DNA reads TGTGCCAGCAGCTTCGGACTAGCGGGGCTCCAAGAGACCCAGTACTTC. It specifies CASSFGLAGLQETQYF. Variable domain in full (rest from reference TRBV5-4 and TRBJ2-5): ETGVTQSPTHLIKTRGQQVTLRCSSQSGHNTVSWYQQALGQGPQFIFQYYREEENGRGNFPPRFSGLQFPNYSSELNVNALELDDSALYLCASSFGLAGLQETQYFGPGTRLLVL.

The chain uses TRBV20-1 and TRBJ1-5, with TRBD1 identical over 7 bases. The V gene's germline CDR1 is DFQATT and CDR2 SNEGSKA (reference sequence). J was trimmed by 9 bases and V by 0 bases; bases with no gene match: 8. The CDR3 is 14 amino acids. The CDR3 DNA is TGCAGTGCTAGAGATCCCCGGACAGGACTGCCCCAGCATTTT. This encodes CSARDPRTGLPQHF.

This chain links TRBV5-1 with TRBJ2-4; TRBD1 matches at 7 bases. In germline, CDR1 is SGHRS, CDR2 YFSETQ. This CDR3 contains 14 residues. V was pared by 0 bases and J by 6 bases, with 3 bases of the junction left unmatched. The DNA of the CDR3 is TGCGCCAGCAGCTTGGACAGGGGCACAAACATTCAGTACTTC. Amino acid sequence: CASSLDRGTNIQYF.

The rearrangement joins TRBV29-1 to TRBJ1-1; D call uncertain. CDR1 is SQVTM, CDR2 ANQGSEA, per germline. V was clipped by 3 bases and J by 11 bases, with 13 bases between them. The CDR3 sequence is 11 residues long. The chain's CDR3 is CSVDQAGPAFF. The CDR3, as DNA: TGCAGCGTTGACCAGGCTGGGCCCGCTTTCTTT.

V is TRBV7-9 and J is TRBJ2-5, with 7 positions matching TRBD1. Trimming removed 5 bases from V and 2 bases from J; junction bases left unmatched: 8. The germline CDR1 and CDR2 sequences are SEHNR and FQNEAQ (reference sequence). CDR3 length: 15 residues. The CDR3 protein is CASSPRTGPQETQYF. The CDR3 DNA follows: TGTGCCAGCAGCCCGCGGACAGGACCACAAGAGACCCAGTACTTC.

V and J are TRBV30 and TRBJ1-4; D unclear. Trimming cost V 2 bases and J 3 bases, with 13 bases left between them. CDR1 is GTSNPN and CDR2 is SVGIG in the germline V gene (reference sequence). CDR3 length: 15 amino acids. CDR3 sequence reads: CAWSFPTISNEKLFF. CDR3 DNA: TGTGCCTGGAGTTTCCCGACAATTTCTAATGAAAAACTGTTTTTT.

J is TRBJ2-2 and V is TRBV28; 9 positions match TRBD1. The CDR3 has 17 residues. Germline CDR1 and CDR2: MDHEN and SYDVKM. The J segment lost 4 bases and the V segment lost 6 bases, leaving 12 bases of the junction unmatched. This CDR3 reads CASSFFRDRAGTGELFF. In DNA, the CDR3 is TGTGCCAGCAGCTTCTTCCGGGACAGGGCCGGCACCGGGGAGCTGTTTTTT.

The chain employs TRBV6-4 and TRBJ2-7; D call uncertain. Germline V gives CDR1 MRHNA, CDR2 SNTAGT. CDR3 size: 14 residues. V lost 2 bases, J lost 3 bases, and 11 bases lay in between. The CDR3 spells CASSDRYLNYEQYF. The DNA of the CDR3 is TGTGCCAGCAGTGACCGATACCTTAACTACGAGCAGTACTTC.

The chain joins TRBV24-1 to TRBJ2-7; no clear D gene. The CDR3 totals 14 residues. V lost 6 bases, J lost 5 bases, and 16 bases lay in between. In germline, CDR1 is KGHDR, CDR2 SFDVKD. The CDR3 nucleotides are TGTGCCACCAGTCGTTCACGTGCTGGGGACGAGCAGTACTTC. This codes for CATSRSRAGDEQYF.

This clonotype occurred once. The CDR3 DNA is TGTGCCAGCAGCTCCAGGACGGATTCACCCCTCCACTTT. Its translation: CASSSRTDSPLHF. This rearrangement joins TRBV7-9 to TRBJ1-6, with no clear D. CDR1 and CDR2 from the germline V gene are SEHNR and FQNEAQ (reference sequence). There are 13 residues in the CDR3. The V end lost 4 bases, the J end lost 8 bases, and 9 bases lay between the germline ends.

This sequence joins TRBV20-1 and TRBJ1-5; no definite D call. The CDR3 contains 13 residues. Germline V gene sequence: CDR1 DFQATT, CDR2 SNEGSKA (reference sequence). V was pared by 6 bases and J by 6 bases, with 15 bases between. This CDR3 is CSAGGAGSQPQHF. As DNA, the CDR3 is TGCAGTGCCGGAGGTGCAGGCTCTCAGCCCCAGCATTTT.

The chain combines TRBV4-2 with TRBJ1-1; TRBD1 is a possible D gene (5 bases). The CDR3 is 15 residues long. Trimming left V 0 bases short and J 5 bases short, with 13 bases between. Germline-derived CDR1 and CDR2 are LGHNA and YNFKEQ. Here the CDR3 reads CASSQEPGKGTEAFF. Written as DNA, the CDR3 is TGTGCCAGCAGCCAAGAACCCGGGAAGGGGACTGAAGCTTTCTTT.

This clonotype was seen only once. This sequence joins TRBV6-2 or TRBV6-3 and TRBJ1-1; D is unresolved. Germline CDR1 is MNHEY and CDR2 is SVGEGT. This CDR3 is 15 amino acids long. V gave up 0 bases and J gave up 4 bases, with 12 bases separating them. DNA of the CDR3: TGTGCCAGCAGTTACTCGAGCGGTAAGGGCACTGAAGCTTTCTTT. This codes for CASSYSSGKGTEAFF.

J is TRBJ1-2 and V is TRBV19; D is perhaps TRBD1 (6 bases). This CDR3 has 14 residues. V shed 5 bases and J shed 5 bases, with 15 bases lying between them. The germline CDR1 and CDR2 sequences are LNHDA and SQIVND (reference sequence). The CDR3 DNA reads TGTGCCAGTAGTGTGCCCGGAGGGGGATATGGCTACACCTTC. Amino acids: CASSVPGGGYGYTF.

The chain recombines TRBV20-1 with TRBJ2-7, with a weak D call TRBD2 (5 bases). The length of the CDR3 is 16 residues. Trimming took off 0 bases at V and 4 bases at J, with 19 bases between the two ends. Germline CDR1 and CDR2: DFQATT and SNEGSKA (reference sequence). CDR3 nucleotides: TGCAGTGCTAGAGATGTAACCGGGGTCCTACAGTACGAGCAGTACTTC. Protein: CSARDVTGVLQYEQYF.

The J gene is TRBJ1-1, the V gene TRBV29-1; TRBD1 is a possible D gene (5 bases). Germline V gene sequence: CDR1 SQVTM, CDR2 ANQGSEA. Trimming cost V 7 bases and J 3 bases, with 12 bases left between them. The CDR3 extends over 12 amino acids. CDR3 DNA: TGCAGCGGCCGCGTGGGGGACACTGAAGCTTTCTTT. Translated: CSGRVGDTEAFF.

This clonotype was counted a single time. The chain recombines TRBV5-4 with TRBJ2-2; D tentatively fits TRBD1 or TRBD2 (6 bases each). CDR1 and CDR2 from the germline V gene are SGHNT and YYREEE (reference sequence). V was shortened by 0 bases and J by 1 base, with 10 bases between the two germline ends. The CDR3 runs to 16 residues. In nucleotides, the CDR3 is TGTGCCAGCAGCTTGGAGGGGGGCATGAACACCGGGGAGCTGTTTTTT. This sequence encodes CASSLEGGMNTGELFF.

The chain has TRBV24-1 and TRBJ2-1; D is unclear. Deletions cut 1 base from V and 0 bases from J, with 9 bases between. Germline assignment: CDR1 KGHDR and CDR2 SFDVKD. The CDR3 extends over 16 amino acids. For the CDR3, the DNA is TGTGCCACCAGTGATTTATTCCAGAGCTCCTACAATGAGCAGTTCTTC. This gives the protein CATSDLFQSSYNEQFF.

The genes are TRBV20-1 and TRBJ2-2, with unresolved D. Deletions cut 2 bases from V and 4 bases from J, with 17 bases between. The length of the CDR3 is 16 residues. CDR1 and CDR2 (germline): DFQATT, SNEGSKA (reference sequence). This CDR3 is CSARRAPGVSTGELFF. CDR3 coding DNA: TGCAGTGCTAGAAGGGCCCCCGGAGTTTCCACCGGGGAGCTGTTTTTT.

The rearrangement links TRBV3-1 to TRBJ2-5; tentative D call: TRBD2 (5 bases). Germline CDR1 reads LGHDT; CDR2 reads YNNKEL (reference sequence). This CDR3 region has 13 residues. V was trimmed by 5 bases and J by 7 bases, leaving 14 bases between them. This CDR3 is CASSWTGSRTQYF. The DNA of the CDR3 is TGTGCCAGCAGCTGGACGGGGTCCCGGACCCAGTACTTC.

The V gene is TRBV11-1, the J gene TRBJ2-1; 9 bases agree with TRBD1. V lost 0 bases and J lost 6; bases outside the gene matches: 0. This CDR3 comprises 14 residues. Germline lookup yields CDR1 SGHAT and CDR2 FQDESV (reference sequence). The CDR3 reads CASSLAGQGNEQFF. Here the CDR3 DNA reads TGTGCCAGCAGCTTAGCGGGACAGGGCAATGAGCAGTTCTTC.